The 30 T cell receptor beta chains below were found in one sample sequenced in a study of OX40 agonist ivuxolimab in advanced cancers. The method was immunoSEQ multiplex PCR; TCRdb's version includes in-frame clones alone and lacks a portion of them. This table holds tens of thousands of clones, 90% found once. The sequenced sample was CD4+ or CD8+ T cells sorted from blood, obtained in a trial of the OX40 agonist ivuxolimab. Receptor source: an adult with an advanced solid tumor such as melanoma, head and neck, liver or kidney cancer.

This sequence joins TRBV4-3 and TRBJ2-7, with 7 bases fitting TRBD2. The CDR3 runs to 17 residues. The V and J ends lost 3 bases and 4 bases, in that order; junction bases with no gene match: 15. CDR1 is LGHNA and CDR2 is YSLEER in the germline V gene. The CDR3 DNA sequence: TGCGCCAGCAGCCAGAAGTTGATGCGGGAGAATGGGTACGAGCAGTACTTC. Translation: CASSQKLMRENGYEQYF.

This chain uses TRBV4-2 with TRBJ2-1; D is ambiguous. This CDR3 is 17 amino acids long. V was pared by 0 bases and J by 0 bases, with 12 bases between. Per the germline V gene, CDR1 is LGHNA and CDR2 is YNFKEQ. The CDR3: CASSQELYLSSYNEQFF. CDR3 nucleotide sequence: TGTGCCAGCAGCCAAGAACTGTACCTGAGCTCCTACAATGAGCAGTTCTTC.

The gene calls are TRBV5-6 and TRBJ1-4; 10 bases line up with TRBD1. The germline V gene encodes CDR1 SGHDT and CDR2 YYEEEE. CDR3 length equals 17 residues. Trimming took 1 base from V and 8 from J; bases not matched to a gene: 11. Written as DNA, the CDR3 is TGTGCCAGCAGCTTGAACGCGGGACAGGGGCTTGGGGAAAAACTGTTTTTT. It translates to CASSLNAGQGLGEKLFF.

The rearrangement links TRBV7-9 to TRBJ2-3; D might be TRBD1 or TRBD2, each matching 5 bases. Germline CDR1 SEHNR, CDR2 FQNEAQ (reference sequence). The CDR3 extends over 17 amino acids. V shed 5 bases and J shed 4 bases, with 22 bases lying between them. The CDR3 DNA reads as TGTGCCAGCAGCCTGACCCGGGGCCCTTATTCCCCAGATACGCAGTATTTT. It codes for CASSLTRGPYSPDTQYF. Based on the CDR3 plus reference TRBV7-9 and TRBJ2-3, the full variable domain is DTGVSQNPRHKITKRGQNVTFRCDPISEHNRLYWYRQTLGQGPEFLTYFQNEAQLEKSRLLSDRFSAERPKGSFSTLEIQRTEQGDSAMYLCASSLTRGPYSPDTQYFGPGTRLTVL.

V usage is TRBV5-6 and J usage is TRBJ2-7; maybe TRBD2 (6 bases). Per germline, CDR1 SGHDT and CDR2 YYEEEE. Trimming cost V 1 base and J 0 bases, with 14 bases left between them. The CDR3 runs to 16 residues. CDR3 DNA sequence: TGTGCCAGCAGCTTGTCTCAAAGCGGGTACTCCTACGAGCAGTACTTC. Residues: CASSLSQSGYSYEQYF.

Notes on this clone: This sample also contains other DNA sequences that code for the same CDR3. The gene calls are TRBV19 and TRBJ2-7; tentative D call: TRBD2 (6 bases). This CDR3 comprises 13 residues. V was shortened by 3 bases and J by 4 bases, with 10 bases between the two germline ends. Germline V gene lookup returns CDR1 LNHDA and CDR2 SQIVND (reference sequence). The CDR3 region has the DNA TGTGCCAGTAGTATCGGGGGAGCGTACGAGCAGTACTTC. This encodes CASSIGGAYEQYF.

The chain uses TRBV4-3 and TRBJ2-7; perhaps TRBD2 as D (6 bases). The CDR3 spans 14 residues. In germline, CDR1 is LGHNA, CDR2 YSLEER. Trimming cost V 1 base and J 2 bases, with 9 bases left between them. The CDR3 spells CASSQGLATYEQYF. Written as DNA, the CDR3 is TGCGCCAGCAGCCAAGGGCTAGCGACCTACGAGCAGTACTTC.

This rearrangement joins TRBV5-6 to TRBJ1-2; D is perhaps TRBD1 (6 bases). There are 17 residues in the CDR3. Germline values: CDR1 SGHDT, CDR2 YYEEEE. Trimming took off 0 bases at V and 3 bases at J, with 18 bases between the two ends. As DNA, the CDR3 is TGTGCCAGCAGCTTGGCTACGATTTGGGGGGCTGACTATGGCTACACCTTC. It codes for CASSLATIWGADYGYTF.

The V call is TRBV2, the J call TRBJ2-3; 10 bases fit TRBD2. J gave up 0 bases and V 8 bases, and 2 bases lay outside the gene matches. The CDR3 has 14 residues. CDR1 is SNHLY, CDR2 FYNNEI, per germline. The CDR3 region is CASGLAASTDTQYF. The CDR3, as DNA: TGTGCCAGCGGACTAGCGGCTAGCACAGATACGCAGTATTTT.

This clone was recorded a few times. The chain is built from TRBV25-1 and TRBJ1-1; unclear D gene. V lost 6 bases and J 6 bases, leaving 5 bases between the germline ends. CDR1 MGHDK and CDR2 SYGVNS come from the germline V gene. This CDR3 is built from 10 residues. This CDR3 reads CASRGPEAFF. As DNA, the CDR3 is TGTGCCAGCAGAGGCCCTGAAGCTTTCTTT.

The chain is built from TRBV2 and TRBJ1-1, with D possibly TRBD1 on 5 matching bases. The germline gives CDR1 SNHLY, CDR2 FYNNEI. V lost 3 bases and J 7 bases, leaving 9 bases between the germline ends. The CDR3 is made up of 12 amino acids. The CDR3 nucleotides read TGTGCCAGCAGTGAGGGGGACGGTGAAGCTTTCTTT. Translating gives CASSEGDGEAFF.

CDR3 loop: CASSPRTDMNTEAFF. In DNA form, the CDR3 reads TGTGCCAGCAGCCCTCGGACAGATATGAACACTGAAGCTTTCTTT. The genes are TRBV7-8 and TRBJ1-1; a possible D gene is TRBD1 (6 bases). Trimming shortened V by 5 bases and J by 0 bases, and 13 bases separated the two germline ends. The CDR3 totals 15 residues. Looked up from germline, CDR1 is SGHVS and CDR2 is FQNEAQ.

CDR3 sequence (DNA): TGTGCCAGCAGCTTAGTCTCGGCGGGAGAAGGCTACGAGCAGTACTTC. It codes for CASSLVSAGEGYEQYF. The chain couples TRBV7-2 to TRBJ2-7; 7 bases are shared with TRBD2. CDR3 length: 16 amino acids. Germline V gene lookup returns CDR1 SGHTA and CDR2 FQGNSA. Losses at the gene ends were 1 base for V and 3 bases for J; bases not matched to a gene: 9. Drawing the rest from reference TRBV7-2 and TRBJ2-7, the complete variable domain is GAGVSQSPSNKVTEKGKDVELRCDPISGHTALYWYRQSLGQGLEFLIYFQGNSAPDKSGLPSDRFSAERTGGSVSTLTIQRTQQEDSAVYLCASSLVSAGEGYEQYFGPGTRLTVT.

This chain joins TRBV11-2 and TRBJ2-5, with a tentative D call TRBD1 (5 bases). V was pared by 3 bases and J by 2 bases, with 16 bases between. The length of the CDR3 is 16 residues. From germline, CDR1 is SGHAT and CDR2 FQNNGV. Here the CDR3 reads CASSLARTSGQETQYF. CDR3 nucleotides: TGTGCCAGCAGCTTGGCTAGGACAAGTGGGCAAGAGACCCAGTACTTC.

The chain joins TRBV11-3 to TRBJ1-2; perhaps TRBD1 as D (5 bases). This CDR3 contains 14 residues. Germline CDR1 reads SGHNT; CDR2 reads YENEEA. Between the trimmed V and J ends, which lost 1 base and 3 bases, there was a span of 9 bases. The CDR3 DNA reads TGTGCCAGCAGCTTAGCGGGGGTGGACTATGGCTACACCTTC. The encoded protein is CASSLAGVDYGYTF. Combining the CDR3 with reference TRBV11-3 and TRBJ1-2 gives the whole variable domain EAGVVQSPRYKIIEKKQPVAFWCNPISGHNTLYWYLQNLGQGPELLIRYENEEAVDDSQLPKDRFSAERLKGVDSTLKIQPAELGDSAVYLCASSLAGVDYGYTFGSGTRLTVV.

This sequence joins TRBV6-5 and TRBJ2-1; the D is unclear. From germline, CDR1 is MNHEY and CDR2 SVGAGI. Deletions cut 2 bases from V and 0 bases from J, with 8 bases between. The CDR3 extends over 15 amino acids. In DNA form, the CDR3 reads TGTGCCAGCAGTTACCTATCAAACTCCTACAATGAGCAGTTCTTC. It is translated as CASSYLSNSYNEQFF.

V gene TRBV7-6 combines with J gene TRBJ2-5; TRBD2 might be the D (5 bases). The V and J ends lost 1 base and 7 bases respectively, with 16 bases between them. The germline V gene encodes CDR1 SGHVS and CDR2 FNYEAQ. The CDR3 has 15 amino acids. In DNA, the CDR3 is TGTGCCAGCAGCTTAGAGAGTAGCGCCCTCTGGACCCAGTACTTC. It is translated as CASSLESSALWTQYF.

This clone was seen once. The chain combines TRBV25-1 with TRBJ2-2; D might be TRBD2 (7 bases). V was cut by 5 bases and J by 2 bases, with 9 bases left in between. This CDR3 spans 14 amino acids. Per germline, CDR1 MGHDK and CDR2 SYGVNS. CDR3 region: CASSRGANTGELFF. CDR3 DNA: TGTGCCAGCAGTCGGGGGGCTAACACCGGGGAGCTGTTTTTT.

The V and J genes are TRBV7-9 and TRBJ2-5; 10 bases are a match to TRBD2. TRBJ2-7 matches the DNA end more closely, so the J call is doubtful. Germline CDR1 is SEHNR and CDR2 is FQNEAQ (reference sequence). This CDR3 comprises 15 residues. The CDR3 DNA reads TGTGCCAGCAGCTCTTGGACTAGCGGTAACTACGAGCAGTACTTC. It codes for CASSSWTSGNYEQYF.

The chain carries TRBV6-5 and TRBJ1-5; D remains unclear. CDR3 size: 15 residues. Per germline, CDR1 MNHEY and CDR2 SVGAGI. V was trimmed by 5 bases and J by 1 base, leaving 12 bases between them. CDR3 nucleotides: TGTGCCAGCAGTCCCGACGGGAAAAGCAATCAGCCCCAGCATTTT. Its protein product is CASSPDGKSNQPQHF.

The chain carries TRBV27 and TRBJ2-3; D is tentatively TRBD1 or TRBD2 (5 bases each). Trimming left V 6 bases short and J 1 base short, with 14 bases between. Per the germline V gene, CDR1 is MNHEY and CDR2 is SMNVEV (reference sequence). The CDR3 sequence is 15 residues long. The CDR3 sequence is CASSPDRDRTDTQYF. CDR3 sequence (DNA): TGTGCCAGCAGCCCGGACCGGGACCGCACAGATACGCAGTATTTT.

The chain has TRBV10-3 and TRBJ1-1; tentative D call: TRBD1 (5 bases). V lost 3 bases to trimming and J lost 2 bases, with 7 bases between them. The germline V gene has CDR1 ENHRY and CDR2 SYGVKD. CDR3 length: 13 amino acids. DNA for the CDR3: TGTGCCATCAGTGACGGGGGAAACACTGAAGCTTTCTTT. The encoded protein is CAISDGGNTEAFF.

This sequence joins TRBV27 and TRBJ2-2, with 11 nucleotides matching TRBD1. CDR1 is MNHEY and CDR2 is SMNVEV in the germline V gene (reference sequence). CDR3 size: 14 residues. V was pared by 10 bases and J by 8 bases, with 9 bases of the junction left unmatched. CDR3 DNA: TGTGCCACCCGGACAGGGGGCGTTTTTGGGGAGCTGTTTTTT. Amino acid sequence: CATRTGGVFGELFF.

In DNA, the CDR3 is TGTGCCAGCAGCAAGGGGTCTGGCCCTTACAATGAGCAGTTCTTC. It translates to CASSKGSGPYNEQFF. The rearrangement uses TRBV7-8 and TRBJ2-1; D perhaps matches TRBD1 (5 bases). V was shortened by 5 bases and J by 4 bases, with 15 bases between the two germline ends. The CDR3 consists of 15 residues. Germline V CDR1 and CDR2: SGHVS, FQNEAQ.

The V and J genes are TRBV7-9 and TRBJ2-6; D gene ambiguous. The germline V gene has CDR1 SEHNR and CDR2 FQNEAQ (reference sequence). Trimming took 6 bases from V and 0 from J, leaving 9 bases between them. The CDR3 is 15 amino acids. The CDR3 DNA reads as TGTGCCAGCAGTCCATCAGGCTCTGGGGCCAACGTCCTGACTTTC. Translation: CASSPSGSGANVLTF. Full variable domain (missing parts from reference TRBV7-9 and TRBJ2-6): DTGVSQNPRHKITKRGQNVTFRCDPISEHNRLYWYRQTLGQGPEFLTYFQNEAQLEKSRLLSDRFSAERPKGSFSTLEIQRTEQGDSAMYLCASSPSGSGANVLTFGAGSRLTVL.

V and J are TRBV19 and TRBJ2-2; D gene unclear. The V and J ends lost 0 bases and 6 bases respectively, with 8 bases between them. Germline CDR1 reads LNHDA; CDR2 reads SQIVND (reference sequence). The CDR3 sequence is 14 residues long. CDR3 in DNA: TGTGCCAGTAGTATAGATTTGGGGTCCGGGGAGCTGTTTTTT. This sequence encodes CASSIDLGSGELFF.

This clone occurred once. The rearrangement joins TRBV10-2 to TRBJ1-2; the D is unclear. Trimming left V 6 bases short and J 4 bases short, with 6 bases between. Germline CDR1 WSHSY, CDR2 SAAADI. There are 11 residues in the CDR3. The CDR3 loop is CASRGAYGYTF. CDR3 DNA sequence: TGCGCCAGCAGGGGAGCCTATGGCTACACCTTC.

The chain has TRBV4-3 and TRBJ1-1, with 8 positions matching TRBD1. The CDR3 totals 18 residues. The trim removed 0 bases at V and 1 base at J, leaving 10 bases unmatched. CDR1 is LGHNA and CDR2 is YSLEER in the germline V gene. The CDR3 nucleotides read TGCGCCAGCAGCCAAGAGGGGTATCGACAGGGGTGGAACACTGAAGCTTTCTTT. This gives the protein CASSQEGYRQGWNTEAFF.

CDR3 sequence reads: CASSFDGSDNEQFF. In DNA, the CDR3 is TGTGCCAGCAGCTTTGATGGGAGCGACAATGAGCAGTTCTTC. The chain uses TRBV7-9 and TRBJ2-1, with D possibly matching TRBD2 (5 bases). Germline-derived CDR1 and CDR2 are SEHNR and FQNEAQ (reference sequence). With 3 bases removed from V and 5 bases from J, the gap between germline ends came to 11 bases. The CDR3 has 14 residues.

This CDR3 is CASSEVGVGNQPQHF. For the CDR3, the DNA is TGTGCCAGCAGTGAGGTGGGAGTTGGCAATCAGCCCCAGCATTTT. The chain combines TRBV2 with TRBJ1-5; D is uncertain. Germline V gives CDR1 SNHLY, CDR2 FYNNEI. This CDR3 contains 15 residues. Trimming took off 3 bases at V and 2 bases at J, with 11 bases between the two ends.